The 3 T cell receptor beta chains below come from one sample, sequenced in a study of T cells in Graves' hyperthyroidism and ophthalmopathy (dated by TCRdb to between 2018 and 2020). Libraries were made using multiplex PCR. These reads were obtained on an Illumina HiSeq 2000. The TCR beta CDR3 regions were amplified from RNA transcripts. For the first round of RT-PCR on the TCR CDR3, the HTBI primer set was used together with the Qiagen OneStep RT-PCR kit. TCRdb reran the public reads through fastp at Q25 and MiXCR, keeping productive beta chains. Records with the same CDR3 protein are collapsed into one entry carrying the most frequent genes and DNA. This sample comprises 280,000 or so distinct CDR3 sequences, 20% to 25% of them detected only once. More than 25% of the sample rests with the top ten. The sequencing input was blood. The receptors originated from a man in his forties or fifties with Graves' hyperthyroidism that later progressed to Graves' ophthalmopathy.

This clonotype was picked up many times. The V gene is TRBV24-1, the J gene TRBJ2-2; a weak D match, TRBD2 (5 bases). Germline loops: CDR1 KGHDR, CDR2 SFDVKD. The CDR3 runs to 15 residues. V was pared by 5 bases and J by 1 base, with 10 bases between. CDR3 bases: TGTGCCACCAGTGTTAGCGACCGGAACACCGGGGAGCTGTTTTTT. It yields the protein CATSVSDRNTGELFF.

This clonotype appeared many times. The V call is TRBV27, the J call TRBJ2-7, with D perhaps TRBD2 (6 bases). Trimming removed 4 bases at V and 7 bases at J, with 29 bases between. The CDR3 is 18 residues long. Germline assignment: CDR1 MNHEY and CDR2 SMNVEV (reference sequence). CDR3 DNA: TGTGCCAGCAGTTCCCGATCCTCCAACGGGAGCTCGTCAGGGGAGCAGTACTTC. Protein sequence: CASSSRSSNGSSSGEQYF.

This clonotype turned up a few times. The rearrangement joins TRBV6-5 to TRBJ1-2; 8 bases are shared with TRBD1. The CDR3 spans 16 residues. The trim removed 4 bases at V and 7 bases at J, leaving 14 bases unmatched. From germline, CDR1 is MNHEY and CDR2 SVGAGI. CDR3 in DNA: TGTGCCAGCAGTTCCTACAGGGGGACTGCAGAAGGTGGCTACACCTTC. It is translated as CASSSYRGTAEGGYTF.